This is a list of T cell receptor beta chains from one sample in a study of cytomegalovirus exposure and HLA in healthy donors. Clones were sequenced by immunoSEQ multiplex PCR, and TCRdb holds only the in-frame ones, with some missing. The repertoire holds roughly 120,000 clones, with 8.5% to 10% as singletons. Sequenced input: PBMCs. Receptor source: a man aged 35 to 55 in good health and CMV-seronegative. Both conserved end residues are part of each CDR3. D genes are given only for firm matches. Expanded clones are given a class, and other clones once, few, many or no size at all.

cdr3_aa | cdr3_nt | j_call | v_call | clone_size | d_call
CASSYSPRQGLEKLFF | TGTGCCAGCAGTTACTCGCCGAGACAGGGACTTGAAAAACTGTTTTTT | TRBJ1-4 | TRBV6-6 | many | TRBD1
CAWSVHRYNQPQHF | TGTGCCTGGAGTGTACACAGGTACAATCAGCCCCAGCATTTT | TRBJ1-5 | TRBV30 | . | .
CASSVDRGERNYGYTF | TGTGCCAGCAGTGTGGACAGGGGAGAGCGGAACTATGGCTACACCTTC | TRBJ1-2 | TRBV2 | few | TRBD1
CASSLIGPSGNEQFF | TGTGCCAGCAGTTTAATTGGGCCAAGCGGGAATGAGCAGTTCTTC | TRBJ2-1 | TRBV28 | . | .
CASGTDSGDWDEQYF | TGTGCCAGCGGGACAGACTCCGGAGATTGGGACGAGCAGTACTTC | TRBJ2-7 | TRBV27 | few | TRBD1
CASSLGLADTDTQYF | TGTGCCAGCAGCTTAGGGCTAGCGGATACAGATACGCAGTATTTT | TRBJ2-3 | TRBV7-3 | few | TRBD2
CASSVAGVKEKLFF | TGTGCCAGCAGTGTGGCAGGGGTTAAAGAAAAACTGTTTTTT | TRBJ1-4 | TRBV2 | . | .
CASSSSSRQPQHF | TGTGCCAGCAGCTCGTCCTCCCGGCAGCCCCAGCATTTT | TRBJ1-5 | TRBV2 | few | .
CSVEGKEVGYTF | TGCAGCGTTGAAGGAAAGGAGGTTGGCTACACCTTC | TRBJ1-2 | TRBV29-1 | . | .
CASSFRGTYEQYF | TGTGCCAGCAGCTTCAGGGGAACCTACGAGCAGTACTTC | TRBJ2-7 | TRBV11-1 | . | .
CASSQETRAGELFF | TGCGCCAGCAGCCAAGAGACGCGGGCCGGGGAGCTGTTTTTT | TRBJ2-2 | TRBV4-1 | . | .
CASSTSGGEIYEQYF | TGTGCCAGCAGCACTAGCGGGGGCGAAATATACGAGCAGTACTTC | TRBJ2-7 | TRBV9 | few | TRBD2
CASSRDNPYEQYF | TGCGCCAGCAGTCGGGACAACCCCTACGAGCAGTACTTC | TRBJ2-7 | TRBV5-1 | . | .
CSVEDGSSGNTIYF | TGCAGCGTTGAAGATGGTAGCTCTGGAAACACCATATATTTT | TRBJ1-3 | TRBV29-1 | . | .
CASRQTGALYGYTF | TGTGCCAGCAGGCAAACAGGGGCTCTGTATGGCTACACCTTC | TRBJ1-2 | TRBV27 | . | TRBD1
CASSLARGGYTEAFF | TGTGCCAGCAGCTTAGCGAGGGGGGGGTACACTGAAGCTTTCTTT | TRBJ1-1 | TRBV7-9 | . | .
CASSIRQGEGYTF | TGTGCCAGCAGTATAAGACAGGGTGAGGGCTACACCTTC | TRBJ1-2 | TRBV2 | few | TRBD1
CASSLATPANTGELFF | TGTGCCAGCAGCTTAGCGACACCTGCGAACACCGGGGAGCTGTTTTTT | TRBJ2-2 | TRBV11-2 | . | .
CASSYRRGGNTIYF | TGTGCCAGCAGTTATAGGCGGGGCGGAAACACCATATATTTT | TRBJ1-3 | TRBV6-5 | . | .
CASSQYSGGLTDTQYF | TGTGCCAGCAGTCAGTATAGCGGGGGGCTTACAGATACGCAGTATTTT | TRBJ2-3 | TRBV27 | . | TRBD2
CASSSDYLTDTQYF | TGTGCCAGCAGTTCGGACTATCTCACAGATACGCAGTATTTT | TRBJ2-3 | TRBV28 | . | .
CASSSPGHTEAFF | TGTGCCAGCAGTTCACCAGGGCACACTGAAGCTTTCTTT | TRBJ1-1 | TRBV6-5 | . | .
CAWGTGGIHNEQFF | TGTGCCTGGGGGACAGGTGGAATCCACAATGAGCAGTTCTTC | TRBJ2-1 | TRBV30 | few | TRBD1
CASSPRLADNEQFF | TGTGCCAGCAGTCCCAGACTAGCGGACAATGAGCAGTTCTTC | TRBJ2-1 | TRBV6-1 | few | TRBD2
CASSEFSGGLMNTEAFF | TGTGCCAGCAGTGAATTCTCAGGGGGGCTCATGAACACTGAAGCTTTCTTT | TRBJ1-1 | TRBV6-1 | . | TRBD1
CASSSRSKPINYGYTF | TGTGCCAGCAGCTCACGGTCCAAACCAATTAACTATGGCTACACCTTC | TRBJ1-2 | TRBV5-4 | . | .
CASSYTGVYQPQHF | TGTGCCAGCAGTTACACAGGGGTCTATCAGCCCCAGCATTTT | TRBJ1-5 | TRBV6-6 | few | TRBD1
CASSSLSGGTTYEQYF | TGCGCCAGCAGCAGCCTTAGCGGGGGCACAACCTACGAGCAGTACTTC | TRBJ2-7 | TRBV5-1 | . | TRBD2
CASTLGVPLKSNQPQHF | TGTGCCAGCACCCTCGGAGTTCCCCTTAAGAGCAATCAGCCCCAGCATTTT | TRBJ1-5 | TRBV28 | . | .
CASNSAGGSYNEQFF | TGTGCCAGTAACTCTGCGGGGGGTTCCTACAATGAGCAGTTCTTC | TRBJ2-1 | TRBV19 | . | TRBD2
CASSVRVRTETQYF | TGTGCCAGCAGTGTCAGGGTTCGGACAGAGACCCAGTACTTC | TRBJ2-5 | TRBV2 | few | .
CASSLPGGTGELFF | TGTGCCAGCAGCTTACCCGGGGGGACCGGGGAGCTGTTTTTT | TRBJ2-2 | TRBV5-4 | . | TRBD2
CASSPVRYNEQFF | TGTGCCAGCAGCCCCGTGCGGTACAATGAGCAGTTCTTC | TRBJ2-1 | TRBV7-9 | . | .
CASSSDRDRGTYEQYF | TGTGCCAGCAGCTCAGACCGGGACAGGGGAACCTACGAGCAGTACTTC | TRBJ2-7 | TRBV7-6 | . | TRBD1
CASSLDPGVSGELFF | TGTGCCAGCAGCTTAGATCCGGGGGTCTCCGGGGAGCTGTTTTTT | TRBJ2-2 | TRBV11-3 | . | .
CASSPRDREFYGYTF | TGTGCCAGCTCACCGCGGGACAGGGAATTCTATGGCTACACCTTC | TRBJ1-2 | TRBV18 | . | TRBD1
CASTAGVVDTQYF | TGTGCCAGTACCGCGGGGGTGGTAGATACGCAGTATTTT | TRBJ2-3 | TRBV19 | few | TRBD2
CASSIDSALTYNEQFF | TGTGCCAGTAGTATAGATAGCGCCCTCACCTACAATGAGCAGTTCTTC | TRBJ2-1 | TRBV19 | . | .
CASSPPPWTSGISYEQYF | TGTGCCAGCAGCCCCCCTCCTTGGACTAGCGGGATCTCCTACGAGCAGTACTTC | TRBJ2-7 | TRBV7-6 | . | TRBD2
CATRAGTGQPTDTQYF | TGTGCCACCAGGGCCGGGACAGGCCAACCCACAGATACGCAGTATTTT | TRBJ2-3 | TRBV10-3 | . | TRBD1
CASSPDRAGYTF | TGCGCCAGCAGCCCGGACAGGGCTGGTTACACCTTC | TRBJ1-2 | TRBV5-1 | few | TRBD1
CASRRTGNQPQHF | TGTGCCAGCAGGCGGACAGGCAATCAGCCCCAGCATTTT | TRBJ1-5 | TRBV6-5 | few | .
CASSPVGGGADTQYF | TGTGCCAGCAGCCCCGTGGGGGGGGGCGCAGATACGCAGTATTTT | TRBJ2-3 | TRBV2 | . | .
CASSLAGVTPFSPLHF | TGTGCCAGCAGCTTAGCAGGGGTTACGCCTTTTTCACCCCTCCACTTT | TRBJ1-6 | TRBV11-1 | few | .
CASSITGTDYGYTF | TGTGCCAGCAGCATCACGGGAACAGACTATGGCTACACCTTC | TRBJ1-2 | TRBV7-9 | few | .
CASMGRGRNTGELFF | TGTGCCAGTATGGGTAGGGGCCGGAACACCGGGGAGCTGTTTTTT | TRBJ2-2 | TRBV19 | . | .
CASSREKWDRVSYTF | TGTGCCAGCAGCCGAGAAAAGTGGGACAGAGTAAGCTACACCTTC | TRBJ1-2 | TRBV14 | few | TRBD1
CASSEGFGRGVDTQYF | TGTGCCAGCAGTGAAGGGTTCGGGCGGGGGGTCGATACGCAGTATTTT | TRBJ2-3 | TRBV6-1 | . | TRBD2
CASSQPLAGVAREQYF | TGTGCCAGCAGCCAACCTCTAGCGGGGGTCGCTAGGGAGCAGTACTTC | TRBJ2-7 | TRBV7-9 | few | TRBD2
CASSSTTGTASYEQYF | TGTGCCAGCAGTTCGACTACCGGGACAGCCTCCTACGAGCAGTACTTC | TRBJ2-7 | TRBV7-9 | few | TRBD1
CASSNRDREGQPQHF | TGTGCCAGCAGTAACCGGGACAGGGAGGGTCAGCCCCAGCATTTT | TRBJ1-5 | TRBV6-6 | . | TRBD1
CASSLVNSGGAYTQYF | TGTGCCAGCAGCTTAGTAAACAGCGGGGGGGCCTATACGCAGTATTTT | TRBJ2-3 | TRBV7-2 | . | TRBD2
CAISEFGRSNYGYTF | TGTGCCATCAGTGAGTTCGGCAGGTCTAACTATGGCTACACCTTC | TRBJ1-2 | TRBV10-3 | few | .
CASRVPGDRSSYEQYF | TGTGCCAGCAGAGTCCCGGGGGACAGAAGCTCCTACGAGCAGTACTTC | TRBJ2-7 | TRBV6-4 | . | .
CAWTGERFGEQFF | TGTGCCTGGACGGGGGAGCGGTTTGGTGAGCAGTTCTTC | TRBJ2-1 | TRBV30 | few | .
CASRRVASSYNEQFF | TGTGCCAGCCGACGGGTAGCTTCGTCCTACAATGAGCAGTTCTTC | TRBJ2-1 | TRBV7-2 | . | .
CASSSQGAIGGYTF | TGCGCCAGCAGCTCCCAGGGGGCGATAGGTGGCTACACCTTC | TRBJ1-2 | TRBV5-1 | . | TRBD1
CASSQERNTYEQYF | TGTGCCAGCAGCCAAGAGAGGAACACCTACGAGCAGTACTTC | TRBJ2-7 | TRBV14 | few | .
CASSVEGRQGPHEQFF | TGTGCCAGCAGCGTAGAAGGTAGGCAGGGCCCCCATGAGCAGTTCTTC | TRBJ2-1 | TRBV9 | few | .
CASSSVQGWGSNQPQHF | TGTGCCAGCAGTTCCGTACAGGGCTGGGGAAGCAATCAGCCCCAGCATTTT | TRBJ1-5 | TRBV27 | . | .